This T cell receptor beta chain was found in a study of neurological immune-mediated disorders. Findings of the study overall: The highest TCR clonal expansion occurred in HTLV-1-associated myelopathy; multiple sclerosis fell below healthy controls.

The cDNA came from 5'RACE with 10-nucleotide random UMIs. TCRdb passed the 5' RACE reads through MiXCR, listing each CDR3 protein once. The table includes more than 95,000 distinct CDR3 sequences, roughly a tenth detected once. This clonotype appeared a few times. Its antigen remains unknown. Time point reported: longitudinal time-point 3. The sample was PBMCs. This receptor was taken from a female donor with HTLV-1-associated myelopathy (HAM/TSP).

Here the CDR3 DNA reads TGCGCCAGCGGATTCTCAGGGACGGACACTGAAGCTTTCTTT. Amino acid sequence: CASGFSGTDTEAFF. The rearrangement uses TRBV5-1 and TRBJ1-1; D might be TRBD1 (5 bases). This CDR3 has 14 amino acids. Deletions cut 7 bases from V and 3 bases from J, with 16 bases between. Germline CDR1 SGHRS, CDR2 YFSETQ.